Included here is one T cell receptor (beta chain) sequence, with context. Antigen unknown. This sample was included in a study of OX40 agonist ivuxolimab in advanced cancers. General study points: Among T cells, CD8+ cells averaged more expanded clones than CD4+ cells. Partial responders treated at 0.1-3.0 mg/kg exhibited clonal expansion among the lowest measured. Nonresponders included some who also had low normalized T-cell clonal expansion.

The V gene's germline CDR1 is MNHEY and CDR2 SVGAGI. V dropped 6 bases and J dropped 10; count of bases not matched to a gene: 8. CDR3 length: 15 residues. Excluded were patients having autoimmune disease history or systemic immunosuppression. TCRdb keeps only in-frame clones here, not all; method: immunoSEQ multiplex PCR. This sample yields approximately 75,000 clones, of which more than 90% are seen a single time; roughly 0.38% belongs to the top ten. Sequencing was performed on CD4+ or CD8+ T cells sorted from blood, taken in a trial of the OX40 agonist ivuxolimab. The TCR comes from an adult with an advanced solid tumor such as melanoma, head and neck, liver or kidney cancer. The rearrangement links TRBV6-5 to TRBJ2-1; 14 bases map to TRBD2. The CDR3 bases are TGTGCCAGCAGGACCGGGACTAGCGGGGGTTACGAGCAGTTCTTC. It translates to CASRTGTSGGYEQFF.